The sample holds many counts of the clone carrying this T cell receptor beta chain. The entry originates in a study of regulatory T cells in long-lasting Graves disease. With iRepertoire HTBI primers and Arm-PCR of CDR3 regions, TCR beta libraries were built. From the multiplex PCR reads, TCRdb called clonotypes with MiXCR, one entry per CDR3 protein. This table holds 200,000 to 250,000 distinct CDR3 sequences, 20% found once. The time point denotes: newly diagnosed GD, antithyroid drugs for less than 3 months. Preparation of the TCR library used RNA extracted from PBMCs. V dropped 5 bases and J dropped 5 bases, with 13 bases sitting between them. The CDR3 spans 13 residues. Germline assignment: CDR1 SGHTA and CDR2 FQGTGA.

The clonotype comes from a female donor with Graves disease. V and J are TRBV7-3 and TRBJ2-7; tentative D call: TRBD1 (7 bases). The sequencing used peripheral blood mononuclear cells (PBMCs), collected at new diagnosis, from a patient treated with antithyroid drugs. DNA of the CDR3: TGTGCCAGCAGCGGAGGGGGCAGGGACGAGCAGTACTTC. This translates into CASSGGGRDEQYF.